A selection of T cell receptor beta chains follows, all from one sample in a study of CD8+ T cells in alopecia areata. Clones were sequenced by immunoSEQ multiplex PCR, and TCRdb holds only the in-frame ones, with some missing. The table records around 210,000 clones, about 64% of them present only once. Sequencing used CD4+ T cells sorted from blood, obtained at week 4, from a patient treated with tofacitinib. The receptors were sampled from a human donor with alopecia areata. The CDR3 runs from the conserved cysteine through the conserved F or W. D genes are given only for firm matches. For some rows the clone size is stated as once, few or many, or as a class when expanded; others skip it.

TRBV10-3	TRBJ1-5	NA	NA	CASQPQGSNQPQHF	TGTGCCTCCCAGCCACAGGGATCGAATCAGCCCCAGCATTTT
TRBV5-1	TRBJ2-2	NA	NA	CASSSLGDLNTGELFF	TGCGCCAGCAGCTCCCTGGGGGACTTGAACACCGGGGAGCTGTTTTTT
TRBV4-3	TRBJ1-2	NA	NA	CASSQRQNYGYTF	TGCGCCAGCAGCCAGCGACAGAACTATGGCTACACCTTC
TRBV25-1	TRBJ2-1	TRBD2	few	CASSDSLAGRNEQFF	TGTGCCAGCAGTGACTCGCTAGCGGGGAGGAATGAGCAGTTCTTC
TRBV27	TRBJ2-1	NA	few	CASTRKYSSYNEQFF	TGTGCCAGCACCCGGAAATATAGCTCCTACAATGAGCAGTTCTTC
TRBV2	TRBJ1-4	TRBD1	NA	CASSEPTGINEKLFF	TGTGCCAGCAGTGAACCGACAGGGATTAATGAAAAACTGTTTTTT
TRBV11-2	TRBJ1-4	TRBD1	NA	CASSFTGTANEKLFF	TGTGCCAGCAGCTTTACCGGGACAGCTAATGAAAAACTGTTTTTT
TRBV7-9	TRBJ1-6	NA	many	CASTITGGNNSPLHF	TGTGCCAGCACCATCACCGGAGGAAATAATTCACCCCTCCACTTT
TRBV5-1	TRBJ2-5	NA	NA	CASSLASTGLETQYF	TGCGCCAGCAGCTTGGCTTCTACGGGGTTGGAGACCCAGTACTTC
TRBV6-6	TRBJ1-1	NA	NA	CDGSMNTEAFF	TGTGATGGTAGTATGAACACTGAAGCTTTCTTT
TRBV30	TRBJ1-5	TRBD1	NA	CASGQGPGPQHF	TGTGCATCGGGACAGGGCCCAGGGCCCCAGCATTTT
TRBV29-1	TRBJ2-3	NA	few	CSGRILDTQYF	TGCAGCGGCAGGATTCTAGATACGCAGTATTTT
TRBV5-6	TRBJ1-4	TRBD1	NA	CASSLGHRGFYEKLFF	TGTGCCAGCAGCTTGGGACACAGGGGGTTTTATGAAAAACTGTTTTTT
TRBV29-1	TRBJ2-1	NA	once	CSVHPVRGFTDEQFF	TGCAGCGTCCATCCGGTCAGGGGATTCACGGATGAGCAGTTCTTC
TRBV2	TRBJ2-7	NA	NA	CARGTTGTPNDGEQYF	TGTGCCAGGGGAACAACCGGGACACCGAACGACGGCGAGCAGTACTTC
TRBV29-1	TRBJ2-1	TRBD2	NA	CSVEDGLAGANSYNEQFF	TGCAGCGTTGAAGATGGGCTAGCGGGGGCCAATTCCTACAATGAGCAGTTCTTC
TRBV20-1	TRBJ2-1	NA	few	CSAQENNEQFF	TGCAGTGCACAGGAGAACAATGAGCAGTTCTTC
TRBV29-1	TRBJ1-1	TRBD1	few	CSVEEGGQGTEAFF	TGCAGCGTTGAAGAGGGGGGACAGGGAACTGAAGCTTTCTTT
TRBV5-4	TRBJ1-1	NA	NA	CASSLGLMNTEAFF	TGTGCCAGCAGCTTGGGACTCATGAACACTGAAGCTTTCTTT
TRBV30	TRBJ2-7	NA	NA	CAWTLYTSHGYEQYF	TGTGCCTGGACCTTGTACACTAGTCACGGATACGAGCAGTACTTC
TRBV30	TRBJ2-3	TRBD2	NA	CAWTRAGGSIGTDTQYF	TGTGCCTGGACGCGAGCGGGGGGGTCCATTGGCACAGATACGCAGTATTTT
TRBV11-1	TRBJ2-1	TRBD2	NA	CASSLAASGGAEYNEQFF	TGTGCCAGCAGCTTAGCGGCTAGCGGGGGGGCCGAATACAATGAGCAGTTCTTC
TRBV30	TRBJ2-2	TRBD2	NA	CAWSKPGLAGGPGELFF	TGTGCCTGGAGTAAGCCGGGACTAGCGGGGGGGCCCGGGGAGCTGTTTTTT
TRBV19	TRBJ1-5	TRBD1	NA	CASEDRGGQPQHF	TGTGCCAGCGAAGACAGGGGAGGTCAGCCCCAGCATTTT
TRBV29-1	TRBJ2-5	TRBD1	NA	CSVRQGLETQYF	TGCAGCGTTAGACAGGGCTTAGAGACCCAGTACTTC
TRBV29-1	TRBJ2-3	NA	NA	CSAAGVDNTDTQYF	TGCAGCGCCGCCGGCGTGGACAACACAGATACGCAGTATTTT
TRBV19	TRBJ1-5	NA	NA	CASSIIGRTDQPQHF	TGTGCCAGTAGTATCATCGGCAGAACCGATCAGCCCCAGCATTTT
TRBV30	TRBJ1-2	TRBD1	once	CAWIKTGGTSYTF	TGTGCCTGGATTAAAACAGGGGGCACGAGCTACACCTTC
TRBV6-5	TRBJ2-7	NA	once	CASTREGGPYEQYF	TGTGCCAGCACCAGGGAGGGGGGTCCCTACGAGCAGTACTTC